This entry describes one T cell receptor (beta chain). What it binds is not known. Germline CDR1 reads LNHDA; CDR2 reads SQIVND (reference sequence). Trimming cost V 5 bases and J 0 bases, with 11 bases left between them. The CDR3 extends over 16 amino acids. The sample is drawn from a study of cytomegalovirus exposure and HLA in healthy donors. Points from the study as a whole: It was confirmed in vitro that a few of the CMV-associated chains were specific for CMV antigens.

A multiplex PCR was run with 60 Vbeta primers and 13 Jbeta primers. Profiling relied on immunoSEQ multiplex PCR, and the TCRdb table lists in-frame clones only, not all of them. The sample has roughly 150,000 clones, 70% to 85% seen once. The clonotype comes from a male donor in good health and CMV-seronegative. The rearrangement uses TRBV19 and TRBJ2-6, with a tentative D call TRBD1 (6 bases). Sequencing used PBMCs. CDR3 in amino acids: CASSPGQRSGANVLTF. In DNA form, the CDR3 reads TGTGCCAGTAGTCCCGGACAGCGCTCTGGGGCCAACGTCCTGACTTTC.